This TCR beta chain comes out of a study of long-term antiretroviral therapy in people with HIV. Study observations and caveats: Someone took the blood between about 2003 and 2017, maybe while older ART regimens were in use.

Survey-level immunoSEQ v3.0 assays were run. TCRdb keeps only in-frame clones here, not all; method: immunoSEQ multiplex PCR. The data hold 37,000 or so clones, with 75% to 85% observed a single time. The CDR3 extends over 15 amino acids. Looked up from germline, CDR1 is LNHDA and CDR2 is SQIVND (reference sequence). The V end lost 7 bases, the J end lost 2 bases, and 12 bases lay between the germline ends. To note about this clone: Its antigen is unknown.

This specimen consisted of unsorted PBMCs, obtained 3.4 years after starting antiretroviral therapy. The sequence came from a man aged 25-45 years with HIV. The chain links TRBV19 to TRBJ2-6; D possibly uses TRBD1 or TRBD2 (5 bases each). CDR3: CASTTMGAGANVLTF. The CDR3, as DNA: TGTGCCAGTACCACTATGGGGGCTGGGGCCAACGTCCTGACTTTC.